The TCR beta chain under discussion was sequenced for a study of post-analysis software for immune sequencing data. For the study at large: Disease trajectories encompassed relapsing-remitting, secondary progressive and progressive-relapsing multiple sclerosis.

About this clonotype itself: Its antigen is still unknown.

Germline V gives CDR1 SGHAT, CDR2 FQNNGV. The CDR3 extends over 15 amino acids. TCR beta libraries were prepared from cDNA with unique molecular identifiers. There were roughly 0.95 to 10 million T cells, and around 500,000 cDNA molecules came from them. TCRdb re-analysed the PCR reads in MiXCR, keeping a single row per CDR3 protein. The top ten clones hold about 4.8% of a sample with about 820,000 distinct CDR3 sequences, roughly 50% of them seen once. Study-level findings and limits: Clustering by F measure revealed strong co-clustering among samples prepared together in one batch. Multiple sclerosis was associated with a significant reduction in normalized Chao1 diversity relative to controls. Included in a set of four or five TRBV segments more frequent in patients than controls were TRBV5-6, TRBV5-1 and TRBV20-1.

Sequenced: blood. The chain has TRBV11-2 and TRBJ2-7; 11 bases match TRBD2. The J call may be faulty, since TRBJ2-4 better matches the DNA end. The TCR sequence derives from a girl aged 10 to 17 with multiple sclerosis. CDR3 DNA: TGTGCCAGCAGCTCGTGGACTAGCGGGTCAAACATTCAGTACTTC. Translating it yields CASSSWTSGSNIQYF.